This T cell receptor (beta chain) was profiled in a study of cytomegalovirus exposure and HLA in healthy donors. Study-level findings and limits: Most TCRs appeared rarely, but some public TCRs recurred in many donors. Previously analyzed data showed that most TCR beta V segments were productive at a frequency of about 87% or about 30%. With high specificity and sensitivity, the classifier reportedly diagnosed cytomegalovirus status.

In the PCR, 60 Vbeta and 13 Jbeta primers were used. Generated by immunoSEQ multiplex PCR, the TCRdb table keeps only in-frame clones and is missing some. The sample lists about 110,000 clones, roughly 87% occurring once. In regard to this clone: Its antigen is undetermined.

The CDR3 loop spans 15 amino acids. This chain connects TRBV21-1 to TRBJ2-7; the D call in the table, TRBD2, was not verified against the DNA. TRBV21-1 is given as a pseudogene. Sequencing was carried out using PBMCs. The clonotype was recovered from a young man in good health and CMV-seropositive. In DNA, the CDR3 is TGTGCCAGCAGCAAAGGGGGACTAGCGGAGGGTGAGCAGTACTTC. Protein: CASSKGGLAEGEQYF.